This is a list of T cell receptor beta chains from one sample in a study of T cell changes during pregnancy in multiple sclerosis. Some clones are missing from TCRdb's copy, which holds only in-frame ones; the method was immunoSEQ multiplex PCR. The sample lists about 70,000 clones, roughly 92% occurring once. Sequences were derived from peripheral blood, sampled before pregnancy. The receptors stem from a female donor with multiple sclerosis, enrolled in a pregnancy study. Each CDR3 is given with its conserved first and last residue. Each record gives: J gene, V gene, D gene, clone size, CDR3 protein, CDR3 DNA. A D gene is named only where the DNA matches it firmly. Clone size is not always given. Where it is, it says once, few, many or a class for expanded clones.

J: TRBJ2-7
V: TRBV29-1
D: TRBD2
size: NA
CDR3: CSVVSGSYEQYF
DNA: TGCAGCGTTGTTAGCGGGAGCTACGAGCAGTACTTC

J: TRBJ2-7
V: TRBV6-5
D: TRBD1
size: NA
CDR3: CASRQGPHNYYEQYF
DNA: TGTGCCAGCAGACAGGGGCCACACAACTACTACGAGCAGTACTTC

J: TRBJ2-7
V: TRBV11-3
D: NA
size: NA
CDR3: CASSLGLTYEQYF
DNA: TGTGCCAGCAGCTTAGGACTAACCTACGAGCAGTACTTC

J: TRBJ2-1
V: TRBV7-9
D: NA
size: NA
CDR3: CASSAVGQTEQFF
DNA: TGTGCCAGCAGCGCCGTCGGACAGACTGAGCAGTTCTTC

J: TRBJ2-7
V: TRBV7-6
D: NA
size: NA
CDR3: CASSPLGDYEQYF
DNA: TGTGCCAGCAGCCCTCTTGGAGACTACGAGCAGTACTTC

J: TRBJ1-2
V: TRBV9
D: NA
size: NA
CDR3: CASSPSGANYGYTF
DNA: TGTGCCAGCAGCCCTTCGGGGGCTAACTATGGCTACACCTTC

J: TRBJ2-3
V: TRBV25-1
D: TRBD2
size: NA
CDR3: CASSRRGREGPDTQYF
DNA: TGTGCCAGCAGCCGTCGCGGCCGGGAGGGCCCAGATACGCAGTATTTT

J: TRBJ1-4
V: TRBV6-6
D: TRBD1
size: once
CDR3: CASSYPLGTGNEKLFF
DNA: TGTGCCAGCAGTTACCCCTTAGGGACAGGGAACGAAAAACTGTTTTTT

J: TRBJ2-7
V: TRBV6-5
D: NA
size: NA
CDR3: CASSSRSSSPGEQYF
DNA: TGTGCCAGCAGCTCGCGCTCTAGTTCTCCCGGCGAGCAGTACTTC

J: TRBJ1-4
V: TRBV16
D: NA
size: NA
CDR3: CASSPFGPLEDEKLFF
DNA: TGTGCCAGCAGCCCCTTCGGACCTCTGGAGGATGAAAAACTGTTTTTT

J: TRBJ2-1
V: TRBV5-1
D: TRBD2
size: NA
CDR3: CASSPRLAGVNEQFF
DNA: TGCGCCAGCAGCCCCCGACTAGCGGGAGTGAATGAGCAGTTCTTC

J: TRBJ1-1
V: TRBV7-9
D: NA
size: NA
CDR3: CASSPGARTEAFF
DNA: TGTGCCAGCAGCCCGGGAGCACGCACTGAAGCTTTCTTT

J: TRBJ2-5
V: TRBV5-8
D: TRBD2
size: once
CDR3: CASSLLAGGETQYF
DNA: TGTGCCAGCAGCCTACTAGCGGGAGGTGAGACCCAGTACTTC

J: TRBJ2-1
V: TRBV19
D: NA
size: NA
CDR3: CASSISDSLYDGEQFF
DNA: TGTGCCAGTAGTATATCGGACAGTTTGTACGATGGTGAGCAGTTCTTC

J: TRBJ2-5
V: TRBV2
D: NA
size: NA
CDR3: CASRRDQETQYF
DNA: TGTGCCAGCAGGAGGGACCAAGAGACCCAGTACTTC

J: TRBJ1-2
V: TRBV5-6
D: TRBD1
size: NA
CDR3: CASSTDRGYGYTF
DNA: TGTGCCAGCAGCACTGACAGGGGCTATGGCTACACCTTC

J: TRBJ2-1
V: TRBV7-9
D: NA
size: NA
CDR3: CASSLLGYNEQFF
DNA: TGTGCCAGCAGCCTGCTAGGCTACAATGAGCAGTTCTTC

J: TRBJ2-1
V: TRBV5-1
D: NA
size: NA
CDR3: CASSLVGNDFDEQFF
DNA: TGCGCCAGCAGCTTGGTCGGGAACGATTTCGATGAGCAGTTCTTC

J: TRBJ1-1
V: TRBV9
D: NA
size: once
CDR3: CASSVMAGAILGTEAFF
DNA: TGTGCCAGCAGCGTCATGGCAGGGGCGATCTTAGGGACTGAAGCTTTCTTT

J: TRBJ2-4
V: TRBV20-1
D: TRBD2
size: NA
CDR3: CSASREGIQYF
DNA: TGCAGTGCTAGCAGGGAGGGCATTCAGTACTTC

J: TRBJ2-7
V: TRBV6-1
D: TRBD2
size: NA
CDR3: CASSDLSGSSYEQYF
DNA: TGTGCCAGCAGTGACCTTAGCGGGAGCTCCTACGAGCAGTACTTC

J: TRBJ2-1
V: TRBV4-3
D: TRBD1
size: NA
CDR3: CASSLLSGTGDYNEQFF
DNA: TGCGCCAGCAGCCTCCTATCTGGGACAGGGGATTACAATGAGCAGTTCTTC

J: TRBJ2-3
V: TRBV18
D: TRBD1
size: NA
CDR3: CASSPRGDRGVADTQYF
DNA: TGTGCCAGCTCACCACGAGGGGACAGGGGAGTTGCAGATACGCAGTATTTT

J: TRBJ1-1
V: TRBV11-2
D: TRBD1
size: NA
CDR3: CASSLRTGQGRAFF
DNA: TGTGCCAGCAGCCTCCGGACAGGGCAGGGTCGAGCTTTCTTT

J: TRBJ1-5
V: TRBV5-4
D: NA
size: NA
CDR3: CASSHRRSNQPQHF
DNA: TGTGCCAGCAGCCACCGTAGAAGCAATCAGCCCCAGCATTTT

J: TRBJ1-1
V: TRBV9
D: TRBD1
size: NA
CDR3: CASSPIGQGANTEAFF
DNA: TGTGCCAGCAGCCCTATCGGACAGGGGGCGAACACTGAAGCTTTCTTT

J: TRBJ2-5
V: TRBV29-1
D: NA
size: NA
CDR3: CSARTVQETQYF
DNA: TGCAGCGCCCGGACAGTACAAGAGACCCAGTACTTC

J: TRBJ1-2
V: TRBV6-5
D: TRBD1
size: NA
CDR3: CASSQGVGYTF
DNA: TGTGCCAGCAGCCAGGGGGTTGGCTACACCTTC

J: TRBJ2-7
V: TRBV2
D: TRBD2
size: NA
CDR3: CASKGEAGVNEQYF
DNA: TGTGCCAGCAAGGGGGAAGCGGGAGTCAACGAGCAGTACTTC

J: TRBJ2-5
V: TRBV11-2
D: NA
size: NA
CDR3: CASSLGTFQETQYF
DNA: TGTGCCAGCAGTCTCGGGACTTTCCAAGAGACCCAGTACTTC

J: TRBJ2-5
V: TRBV5-4
D: TRBD1
size: once
CDR3: CASSPTGEETQYF
DNA: TGTGCCAGCAGCCCGACAGGGGAAGAGACCCAGTACTTC

J: TRBJ1-1
V: TRBV5-4
D: NA
size: NA
CDR3: CASSFSFGGEAFF
DNA: TGTGCCAGCAGCTTCAGTTTCGGCGGTGAAGCTTTCTTT

J: TRBJ2-7
V: TRBV18
D: NA
size: few
CDR3: CASSPPLDYEQYF
DNA: TGTGCCAGCTCACCGCCACTCGACTACGAGCAGTACTTC

J: TRBJ1-2
V: TRBV29-1
D: NA
size: NA
CDR3: CSVEDLQGSYGYTF
DNA: TGCAGCGTTGAAGATCTTCAGGGTAGCTATGGCTACACCTTC

J: TRBJ2-5
V: TRBV5-4
D: TRBD2
size: once
CDR3: CASSLFFGLAVPETQYF
DNA: TGTGCCAGCAGCTTGTTCTTCGGCCTAGCGGTCCCTGAGACCCAGTACTTC

J: TRBJ1-2
V: TRBV7-2
D: NA
size: once
CDR3: CASSWGVGQNSYGYTF
DNA: TGTGCCAGCAGCTGGGGAGTAGGACAGAATTCTTATGGCTACACCTTC

J: TRBJ1-3
V: TRBV4-2
D: TRBD1
size: once
CDR3: CASSQTGTGGRNTIYF
DNA: TGTGCCAGCAGCCAGACCGGGACAGGGGGCAGAAACACCATATATTTT

J: TRBJ2-1
V: TRBV19
D: NA
size: NA
CDR3: CASSSRGGNEQFF
DNA: TGTGCCAGTAGCAGCAGAGGCGGTAATGAGCAGTTCTTC

J: TRBJ2-2
V: TRBV9
D: NA
size: NA
CDR3: CASSVGAQGANTGELFF
DNA: TGTGCCAGCAGCGTAGGAGCGCAGGGCGCGAACACCGGGGAGCTGTTTTTT

J: TRBJ2-5
V: TRBV19
D: TRBD2
size: once
CDR3: CASSKGTSGQTQYF
DNA: TGTGCCAGTAGCAAAGGGACTAGCGGACAGACCCAGTACTTC

J: TRBJ2-1
V: TRBV11-3
D: NA
size: once
CDR3: CASSGGLLSYNEQFF
DNA: TGTGCCAGCAGCGGCGGACTCCTCTCCTACAATGAGCAGTTCTTC

J: TRBJ2-7
V: TRBV11-2
D: NA
size: NA
CDR3: CASSLVLYEQYF
DNA: TGTGCCAGCAGCTTAGTACTTTACGAGCAGTACTTC

J: TRBJ2-7
V: TRBV6-5
D: TRBD1
size: NA
CDR3: CASKYDRGFYEQYF
DNA: TGTGCCAGCAAGTATGACAGGGGGTTCTACGAGCAGTACTTC

J: TRBJ1-4
V: TRBV4-2
D: TRBD1
size: NA
CDR3: CASSGDRGRREKLFF
DNA: TGTGCCAGCAGCGGAGACAGGGGGCGCCGTGAAAAACTGTTTTTT

J: TRBJ2-1
V: TRBV7-2
D: TRBD2
size: NA
CDR3: CASSLEGTSGRFYNEQFF
DNA: TGTGCCAGCAGCTTAGAGGGAACTAGCGGGAGATTCTACAATGAGCAGTTCTTC

J: TRBJ2-5
V: TRBV6-5
D: NA
size: NA
CDR3: CASSYTGVETQYF
DNA: TGTGCCAGCAGTTATACGGGTGTAGAGACCCAGTACTTC

J: TRBJ1-2
V: TRBV13
D: TRBD1
size: NA
CDR3: CASRRDRDGYTF
DNA: TGTGCCAGCAGACGGGACAGGGATGGCTACACCTTC

J: TRBJ1-2
V: TRBV5-1
D: NA
size: once
CDR3: CASSSRAGVDGYTF
DNA: TGCGCCAGCAGCTCGCGGGCAGGGGTTGATGGCTACACCTTC